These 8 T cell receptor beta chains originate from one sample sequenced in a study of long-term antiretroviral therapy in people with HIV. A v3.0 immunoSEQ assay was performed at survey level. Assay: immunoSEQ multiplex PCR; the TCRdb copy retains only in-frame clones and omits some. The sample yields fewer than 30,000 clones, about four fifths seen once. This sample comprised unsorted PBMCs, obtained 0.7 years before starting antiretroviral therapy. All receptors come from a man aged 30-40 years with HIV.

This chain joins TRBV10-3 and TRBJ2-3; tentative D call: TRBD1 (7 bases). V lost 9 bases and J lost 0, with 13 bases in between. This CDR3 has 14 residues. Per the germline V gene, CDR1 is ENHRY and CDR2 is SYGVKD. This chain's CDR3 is CAITGDSSTDTQYF. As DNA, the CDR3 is TGTGCCATTACAGGGGACTCTAGCACAGATACGCAGTATTTT.

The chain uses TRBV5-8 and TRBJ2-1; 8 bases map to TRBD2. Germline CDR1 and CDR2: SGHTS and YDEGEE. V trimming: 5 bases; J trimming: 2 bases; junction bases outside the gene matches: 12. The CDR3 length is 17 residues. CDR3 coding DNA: TGTGCCAGCAGTCTCCCCGGGAGGCGGGAGGCCTACAATGAGCAGTTCTTC. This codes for CASSLPGRREAYNEQFF.

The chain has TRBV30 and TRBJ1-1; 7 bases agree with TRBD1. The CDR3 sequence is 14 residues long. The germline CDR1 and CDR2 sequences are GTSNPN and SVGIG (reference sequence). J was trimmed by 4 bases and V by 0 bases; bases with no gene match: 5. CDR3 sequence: CAWSVAAGGTEAFF. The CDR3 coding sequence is TGTGCCTGGAGTGTCGCAGCAGGGGGCACTGAAGCTTTCTTT.

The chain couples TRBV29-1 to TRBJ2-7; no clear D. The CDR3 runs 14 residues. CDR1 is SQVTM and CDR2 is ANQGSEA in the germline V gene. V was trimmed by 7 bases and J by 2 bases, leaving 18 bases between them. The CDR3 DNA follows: TGCAGCGCTTCGACCCTGGACGGAGCCTACGAGCAGTACTTC. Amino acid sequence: CSASTLDGAYEQYF.

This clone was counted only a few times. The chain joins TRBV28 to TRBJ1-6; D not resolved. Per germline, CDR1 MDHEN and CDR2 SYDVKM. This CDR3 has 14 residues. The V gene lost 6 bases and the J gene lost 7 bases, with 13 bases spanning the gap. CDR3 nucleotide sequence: TGTGCCAGCAGCCGCCGCCGGTCGAATTCACCCCTCCACTTT. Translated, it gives CASSRRRSNSPLHF.

CDR3 residues: CATSRDPRKRGGVAFF. In DNA, the CDR3 is TGTGCCACCAGCAGAGATCCGAGGAAAAGAGGAGGGGTCGCTTTCTTT. V and J are TRBV15 and TRBJ1-1; TRBD1 is a possible D gene (5 bases). Per the germline V gene, CDR1 is LNHNV and CDR2 is YYDKDF (reference sequence). The CDR3 has 16 amino acids. V was shortened by 0 bases and J by 11 bases, with 22 bases between the two germline ends.

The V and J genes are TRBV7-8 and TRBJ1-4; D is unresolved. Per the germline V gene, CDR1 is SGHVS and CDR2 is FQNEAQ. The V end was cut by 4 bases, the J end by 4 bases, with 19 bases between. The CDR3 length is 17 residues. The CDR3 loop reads CASSSSASSQINEKLFF. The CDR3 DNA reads TGTGCCAGCAGCTCCTCCGCATCGTCACAGATTAATGAAAAACTGTTTTTT. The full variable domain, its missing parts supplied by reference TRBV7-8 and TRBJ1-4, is GAGVSQSPRYKVAKRGQDVALRCDPISGHVSLFWYQQALGQGPEFLTYFQNEAQLDKSGLPSDRFFAERPEGSVSTLKIQRTQQEDSAVYLCASSSSASSQINEKLFFGSGTQLSVL.

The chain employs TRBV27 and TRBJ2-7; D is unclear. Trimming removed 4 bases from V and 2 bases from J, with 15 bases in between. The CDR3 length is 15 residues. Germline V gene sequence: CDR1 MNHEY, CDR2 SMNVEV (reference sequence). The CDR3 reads CASSSKGRQTYEQYF. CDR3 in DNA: TGTGCCAGCAGTTCCAAAGGACGGCAAACCTACGAGCAGTACTTC.